The entry that follows covers one T cell receptor (beta chain) sequence. Antigen specificity is unknown. Germline CDR1 LNHDA, CDR2 SQIVND (reference sequence). Trimming removed 5 bases from V and 0 bases from J, with 13 bases in between. This CDR3 contains 15 residues. This record comes from a study of cytomegalovirus exposure and HLA in healthy donors. Study background: About 85 million unique TCR sequences came from HLA-typed donors in an early release.

Study findings and constraints: A few chains tied to CMV proved CMV antigen-specific in vitro. The authors reported that TCR beta sequences could predict HLA-A and HLA-B alleles. These predictions were accurate for most subjects in the first cohort. According to a later analysis, most TCR beta chains associated with CMV appeared HLA-restricted.

Primers: 60 Vbeta forward and 13 Jbeta reverse. Profiling relied on immunoSEQ multiplex PCR, and the TCRdb table lists in-frame clones only, not all of them. The sample consists of under 200,000 clones, more than 75% of them appearing once. Sequencing input: PBMCs. The chain uses TRBV19 and TRBJ1-1; weak D call: TRBD1 (6 bases). This TCR was sampled from a woman in her twenties or thirties in good health and CMV-seropositive. CDR3 protein: CASSPWTDLNTEAFF. In DNA, the CDR3 is TGTGCCAGTAGTCCCTGGACAGACCTGAACACTGAAGCTTTCTTT.